The rows below give T cell receptor beta chains drawn from one sample of a study of T-cell reconstitution after alpha-beta-depleted transplantation in children. TCRdb processed the PCR reads anew with MiXCR; each CDR3 protein has one entry. The data show roughly 250,000 distinct CDR3 sequences, 6.5% to 10% seen once. The material was PBMCs, mostly from graft donor cells, obtained 180 days after TCRalphabeta/CD19-depleted stem cell transplant. The source is a male patient aged 10 to 17 who had a stem cell transplant for acute lymphoblastic leukemia, so the T cells may come from the graft donor. The CDR3 runs from the conserved cysteine through the conserved F or W. Each record gives: CDR3 length, J gene, clone size, D gene, V gene, CDR3 DNA, CDR3 protein. The D gene is left open where the match is weak. The size entry is marked missing in some rows and otherwise reads once, few, many or a size class.

CDR3 length: 16; J gene: TRBJ2-4; clone size: many; D gene: TRBD2; V gene: TRBV28; CDR3 DNA: TGTGCCAGCAGTGGACTAGCGGGAGCAACGGAAAACATTCAGTACTTC; CDR3 protein: CASSGLAGATENIQYF
CDR3 length: 12; J gene: TRBJ2-3; clone size: many; D gene: -; V gene: TRBV29-1; CDR3 DNA: TGCAGCGTTGAGACAGGCACAGATACGCAGTATTTT; CDR3 protein: CSVETGTDTQYF
CDR3 length: 17; J gene: TRBJ2-5; clone size: many; D gene: -; V gene: TRBV21-1; CDR3 DNA: TGTGCCAGCAGCAAAGACGGGACTAGCGGGAGCCAAGAGACCCAGTACTTC; CDR3 protein: CASSKDGTSGSQETQYF
CDR3 length: 17; J gene: TRBJ1-5; clone size: many; D gene: TRBD1; V gene: TRBV28; CDR3 DNA: TGTGCCAGCAGTCCCTGGACAGGGGGCTTCAGCAATCAGCCCCAGCATTTT; CDR3 protein: CASSPWTGGFSNQPQHF
CDR3 length: 14; J gene: TRBJ1-6; clone size: many; D gene: -; V gene: TRBV10-3; CDR3 DNA: TGTGCCATCAGTGAGCCGGGGGGGGTATCACCCCTCCACTTT; CDR3 protein: CAISEPGGVSPLHF
CDR3 length: 13; J gene: TRBJ2-7; clone size: many; D gene: -; V gene: TRBV5-1; CDR3 DNA: TGCGCCAGCAGCACAGTCCCTTCCTACGAGCAGTACTTC; CDR3 protein: CASSTVPSYEQYF
CDR3 length: 13; J gene: TRBJ1-5; clone size: -; D gene: -; V gene: TRBV6-6; CDR3 DNA: TGTGCCGGGGGGGGAAACCAGGGTCAGCCCCAGCATTTT; CDR3 protein: CAGGGNQGQPQHF
CDR3 length: 14; J gene: TRBJ1-1; clone size: many; D gene: -; V gene: TRBV6-5; CDR3 DNA: TGTGCCAGCAGTTACTCGGGGAGGGACACTGAAGCTTTCTTT; CDR3 protein: CASSYSGRDTEAFF
CDR3 length: 15; J gene: TRBJ1-5; clone size: many; D gene: -; V gene: TRBV19; CDR3 DNA: TGTGCCAGTAGTATCCTCGATTATAGCAATCAGCCCCAGCATTTT; CDR3 protein: CASSILDYSNQPQHF
CDR3 length: 12; J gene: TRBJ2-2; clone size: many; D gene: -; V gene: TRBV6-1; CDR3 DNA: TGTGCCGCAGTGAAGGAGACCGGGGAGCTGTTTTTT; CDR3 protein: CAAVKETGELFF
CDR3 length: 16; J gene: TRBJ2-1; clone size: many; D gene: TRBD2; V gene: TRBV20-1; CDR3 DNA: TGCAGTGCTCCTCTAGCGGGAGGGCCTACCTACAATGAGCAGTTCTTC; CDR3 protein: CSAPLAGGPTYNEQFF
CDR3 length: 15; J gene: TRBJ2-1; clone size: large; D gene: -; V gene: TRBV10-1; CDR3 DNA: TGCGCCAGCAGCTCTAACAGTGGCGGGTACAATGAGCAGTTCTTC; CDR3 protein: CASSSNSGGYNEQFF
CDR3 length: 16; J gene: TRBJ1-1; clone size: many; D gene: -; V gene: TRBV7-6; CDR3 DNA: TGTGCCAGCAGCTTAGGTATAAGGCAGAGGAACACTGAAGCTTTCTTT; CDR3 protein: CASSLGIRQRNTEAFF
CDR3 length: 15; J gene: TRBJ1-4; clone size: -; D gene: TRBD1; V gene: TRBV7-9; CDR3 DNA: TGTGCCAGCAGCCTACCGGACAGGGAAAATGAAAAACTGTTTTTT; CDR3 protein: CASSLPDRENEKLFF
CDR3 length: 17; J gene: TRBJ2-7; clone size: many; D gene: TRBD1; V gene: TRBV29-1; CDR3 DNA: TGCAGCATGTTGGGTCCTGGGACAGGGGTTAGGGCCTACGAGCAGTACTTC; CDR3 protein: CSMLGPGTGVRAYEQYF
CDR3 length: 16; J gene: TRBJ2-3; clone size: -; D gene: -; V gene: TRBV5-1; CDR3 DNA: TGCGCCAGCAGCCCCCAATGGAGGGTCCGCGCAGGTACGCAGTATTTT; CDR3 protein: CASSPQWRVRAGTQYF
CDR3 length: 16; J gene: TRBJ2-5; clone size: many; D gene: -; V gene: TRBV6-1; CDR3 DNA: TGTGCCAGCAGGAGGGGGTCTCGCTACGACCAAGAGACCCAGTACTTC; CDR3 protein: CASRRGSRYDQETQYF
CDR3 length: 16; J gene: TRBJ2-1; clone size: few; D gene: -; V gene: TRBV7-6; CDR3 DNA: TGTGCCAGCAGCCTCGAGCGGGCGTCTACCTTAAATGAGCAGTTCTTC; CDR3 protein: CASSLERASTLNEQFF
CDR3 length: 13; J gene: TRBJ1-1; clone size: many; D gene: -; V gene: TRBV15; CDR3 DNA: TGTGCCACCAGCAGACAGGGGTACACTGAAGCTTTCTTT; CDR3 protein: CATSRQGYTEAFF
CDR3 length: 19; J gene: TRBJ2-5; clone size: many; D gene: TRBD2; V gene: TRBV11-2; CDR3 DNA: TGTGCCAGCAGCTTGCCCGTGCCCGGGAGGCCGGATCTCAAAGAGACCCAGTACTTC; CDR3 protein: CASSLPVPGRPDLKETQYF
CDR3 length: 15; J gene: TRBJ1-4; clone size: many; D gene: TRBD1; V gene: TRBV20-1; CDR3 DNA: TGCAGTGCTAGTCCCGACAGGGATCACGGCGAAAAACTGTTTTTT; CDR3 protein: CSASPDRDHGEKLFF
CDR3 length: 13; J gene: TRBJ2-7; clone size: many; D gene: -; V gene: TRBV4-3; CDR3 DNA: TGCGCCAGCAGCCAAGAACAGGGCTACGAGCAGTACTTC; CDR3 protein: CASSQEQGYEQYF
CDR3 length: 13; J gene: TRBJ2-5; clone size: many; D gene: -; V gene: TRBV28; CDR3 DNA: TGTGCCAGCAGTCCCCCGGGGTCCATGGCCCAGTACTTC; CDR3 protein: CASSPPGSMAQYF
CDR3 length: 15; J gene: TRBJ2-5; clone size: many; D gene: TRBD2; V gene: TRBV5-1; CDR3 DNA: TGCGCCAGCAGCTTGTCGGGAGGGAGGCAAGAGACCCAGTACTTC; CDR3 protein: CASSLSGGRQETQYF
CDR3 length: 12; J gene: TRBJ2-7; clone size: many; D gene: -; V gene: TRBV11-2; CDR3 DNA: TGTGCCAGCAGAAAATCCAGCGGCGAGCAGTACTTC; CDR3 protein: CASRKSSGEQYF
CDR3 length: 15; J gene: TRBJ2-3; clone size: many; D gene: TRBD1; V gene: TRBV5-6; CDR3 DNA: TGTGCCAGCAACCAGGGGGACCTTAGCACAGATACGCAGTATTTT; CDR3 protein: CASNQGDLSTDTQYF
CDR3 length: 16; J gene: TRBJ2-1; clone size: -; D gene: TRBD2; V gene: TRBV7-3; CDR3 DNA: TGTGCCAGCAGCTTAACGGGGACTACGAAGTACAATGAGCAGTTCTTC; CDR3 protein: CASSLTGTTKYNEQFF
CDR3 length: 13; J gene: TRBJ2-4; clone size: many; D gene: TRBD2; V gene: TRBV29-1; CDR3 DNA: TGCAGCGCCGCGGGGGGAGGCCAAAACATTCAGTACTTC; CDR3 protein: CSAAGGGQNIQYF
CDR3 length: 17; J gene: TRBJ2-3; clone size: many; D gene: TRBD2; V gene: TRBV7-6; CDR3 DNA: TGTGCCAGCAGCCAAACTAGCGGGGGGGCCAGGACAGATACGCAGTATTTT; CDR3 protein: CASSQTSGGARTDTQYF
CDR3 length: 15; J gene: TRBJ2-4; clone size: many; D gene: -; V gene: TRBV7-2; CDR3 DNA: TGTGCCAGCAGCCGTGAGGTCAGGACCAAAAACATTCAGTACTTC; CDR3 protein: CASSREVRTKNIQYF
CDR3 length: 17; J gene: TRBJ1-4; clone size: many; D gene: -; V gene: TRBV5-8; CDR3 DNA: TGTGCCAGCAGCTTGGCGGTGTCTTCCTCAACTAATGAAAAACTGTTTTTT; CDR3 protein: CASSLAVSSSTNEKLFF
CDR3 length: 14; J gene: TRBJ2-7; clone size: many; D gene: -; V gene: TRBV12-3/TRBV12-4; CDR3 DNA: TGTGCCAGCAGTACAGGGGGGGAAGCTAACGAGCAGTACTTC; CDR3 protein: CASSTGGEANEQYF
CDR3 length: 14; J gene: TRBJ1-6; clone size: many; D gene: TRBD1; V gene: TRBV7-9; CDR3 DNA: TGTGCCAGCAGCGCACAGGGGGCGATTTCACCCCTCCACTTT; CDR3 protein: CASSAQGAISPLHF